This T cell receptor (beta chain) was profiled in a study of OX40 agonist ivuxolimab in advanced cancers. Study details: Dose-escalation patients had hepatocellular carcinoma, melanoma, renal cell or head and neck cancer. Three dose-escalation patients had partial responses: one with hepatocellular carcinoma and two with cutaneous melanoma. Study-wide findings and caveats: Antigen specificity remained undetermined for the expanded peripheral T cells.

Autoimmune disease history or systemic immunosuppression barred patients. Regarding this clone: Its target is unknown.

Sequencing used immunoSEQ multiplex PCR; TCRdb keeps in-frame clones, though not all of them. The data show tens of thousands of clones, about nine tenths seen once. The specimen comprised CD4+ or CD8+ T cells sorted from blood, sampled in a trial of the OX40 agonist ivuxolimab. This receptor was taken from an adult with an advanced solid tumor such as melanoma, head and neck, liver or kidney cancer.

The DNA of the CDR3 is TGTGCCAGCAGTGACTCGATTGCGGGGTCGAATCAGCCCCAGCATTTT. Its translation: CASSDSIAGSNQPQHF. V gene TRBV6-4 combines with J gene TRBJ1-5; D remains ambiguous. V was shortened by 0 bases and J by 4 bases, with 13 bases between the two germline ends. Per germline, CDR1 MRHNA and CDR2 SNTAGT. The CDR3 runs 16 residues.